A selection of T cell receptor beta chains follows, all from one sample in a study of blood T cell repertoires in COVID-19. The table came from immunoSEQ multiplex PCR; TCRdb's copy has only in-frame clones and leaves some out. The table includes hundreds of thousands of clones, approximately 86% detected once. Specimen: PBMCs or T cells enriched from blood (not recorded which). The source of these receptors is a woman aged 25 to 39 who had been exposed to COVID-19. Each CDR3 is given with its conserved first and last residue. D genes are given only for firm matches. A row's size may be missing; if present it is once, few, many or a size class.

>TRBD2|.|TRBJ2-2|TRBV19
TGTGCCAGTAGTATATCCGCGGGGGGTGGCACCGGGGAGCTGTTTTTT
CASSISAGGGTGELFF
>TRBD1|.|TRBJ1-5|TRBV30
TGTGCCTGGGGGGAGGGGGACAGGCGTTATCAGCCCCAGCATTTT
CAWGEGDRRYQPQHF
>.|once|TRBJ1-1|TRBV27
TGTGCCAGCACCGGGGCCCCCGGGGACATGAACACTGAAGCTTTCTTT
CASTGAPGDMNTEAFF
>.|.|TRBJ1-6|TRBV3-1/TRBV3-2
TGTGCCAGCAGCTACCACAGAAATAATTCACCCCTCCACTTT
CASSYHRNNSPLHF
>.|.|TRBJ1-2|TRBV11-2
TGTGCCAGCAGCCAAGAGGATACCGGCTACACCTTC
CASSQEDTGYTF
>.|.|TRBJ1-1|TRBV19
TGTGCCAGTAGTATTGGAAACAGCGAAGCTTTCTTT
CASSIGNSEAFF
>TRBD1|.|TRBJ1-1|TRBV29-1
TGCAGCGCCGGGACAGGGAACACTGAAGCTTTCTTT
CSAGTGNTEAFF
>.|.|TRBJ1-5|TRBV19
TGTGCCAGTAGTATTCGGCACAGCGGGGGCAATCAGCCCCAGCATTTT
CASSIRHSGGNQPQHF
>.|once|TRBJ1-1|TRBV19
TGTGCCAGTAGTATCACCGGTACAGCGAACACTGAAGCTTTCTTT
CASSITGTANTEAFF
>TRBD1|.|TRBJ1-5|TRBV27
TGTGCCAGCAGCCGGACAGGGGGCAATCAGCCCCAGCATTTT
CASSRTGGNQPQHF
>TRBD2|.|TRBJ2-3|TRBV10-3
TGTGCCATCAGCGGACTAGCGGGGGGGAATACGCAGTATTTT
CAISGLAGGNTQYF
>.|.|TRBJ2-5|TRBV7-2
TGTGCCAGCAGCCTTGCAGGGTGGGCGGAACAAGAGACCCAGTACTTC
CASSLAGWAEQETQYF
>.|.|TRBJ1-2|TRBV3-1/TRBV3-2
TGTGCCAGCAGCCAAGATCTTGGCCCCTATGGCTACACCTTC
CASSQDLGPYGYTF
>.|.|TRBJ2-1|TRBV24-1
TGTGCCACCAGTGATTTGAGGCCAGGGCGGCATGAGCAGTTCTTC
CATSDLRPGRHEQFF
>.|.|TRBJ1-2|TRBV3-1/TRBV3-2
TGTGCCAGCAGCCAAGGCCGGGGGAGAGATGGCTACACCTTC
CASSQGRGRDGYTF
>.|.|TRBJ2-3|TRBV9
TGTGCCAGCAGCGTAAACCTGGGGGGACAGAACTTTGATACGCAGTATTTT
CASSVNLGGQNFDTQYF
>.|.|TRBJ2-7|TRBV10-3
TGTGCCATCAGTGTAGACTCAACTTCCTACGAGCAGTACTTC
CAISVDSTSYEQYF
>.|once|TRBJ2-1|TRBV5-1
TGCGCCAGCAGCTTGGGACACAGCTCCTACAATGAGCAGTTCTTC
CASSLGHSSYNEQFF
>.|once|TRBJ2-7|TRBV11-2
TGTGCCAGCAGCTTACCGGGGGATAGGTCCTACGAGCAGTACTTC
CASSLPGDRSYEQYF
>.|.|TRBJ1-1|TRBV18
TGTGCCAGCTCACCTCGACCAGGGGAAGGCACTGAAGCTTTCTTT
CASSPRPGEGTEAFF
>.|.|TRBJ1-2|TRBV11-3
TGTGCCAGCAGCTATACTCCTAACTATGGCTACACCTTC
CASSYTPNYGYTF
>TRBD1|.|TRBJ1-2|TRBV19
TGTGCCAGTAACAAAAAAGGGGACAGGGAACAAGGCTACACCTTC
CASNKKGDREQGYTF
>.|.|TRBJ2-3|TRBV5-8
TGTGCCAGCAGCCGCCTGGCTAGCCTGAGTACGCAGTATTTT
CASSRLASLSTQYF
>TRBD2|few|TRBJ2-3|TRBV3-1/TRBV3-2
TGTGCCAGCAGCCCCCGCGGGGGGAACACAGATACGCAGTATTTT
CASSPRGGNTDTQYF
>.|.|TRBJ1-2|TRBV21-1
TGTGCCAGCAGCAAGCGCACGGACTCCTATGGCTACACCTTC
CASSKRTDSYGYTF
>.|few|TRBJ1-5|TRBV30
TGTGCCTGGAGTATCGGCAATCAGCCCCAGCATTTT
CAWSIGNQPQHF
>.|.|TRBJ1-1|TRBV20-1
TGCAGTGCCCCCGACCAGACAGAAGCTTTCTTT
CSAPDQTEAFF
>TRBD1|.|TRBJ2-1|TRBV10-3
TGTGCCATCAGTGAGTCCGACAGGGGGAGCTACAATGAGCAGTTCTTC
CAISESDRGSYNEQFF
>TRBD1|.|TRBJ1-1|TRBV11-2
TGTGCCAGCAGCCCGGGACAGACACACACTGAAGCTTTCTTT
CASSPGQTHTEAFF
>.|.|TRBJ2-2|TRBV19
TGTGCCAGTAGTATAGATCTCCGGGGAGGCACCGGGGAGCTGTTTTTT
CASSIDLRGGTGELFF
>.|.|TRBJ2-7|TRBV30
TGTGCCTGGAGTACAAACAGGGACGAGCAGTACTTC
CAWSTNRDEQYF
>TRBD1|.|TRBJ1-1|TRBV29-1
TGCAGCGTATACAGGGGGGGTACTGAAGCTTTCTTT
CSVYRGGTEAFF
>TRBD2|.|TRBJ2-2|TRBV5-1
TGCGCCAGCAGCTGGGGACTAGCGGGCACCGGGGAGCTGTTTTTT
CASSWGLAGTGELFF
>TRBD1|.|TRBJ1-1|TRBV24-1
TGTGCCACCAGTGACCTCAGGGGGCTGGCTTTCTTT
CATSDLRGLAFF
>.|.|TRBJ2-7|TRBV25-1
TGTGCCAGCAGTGTAAACTACGAGCAGTACTTC
CASSVNYEQYF
>TRBD1|few|TRBJ2-7|TRBV3-1/TRBV3-2
TGTGCCAGCAGCCATGCCGGGACAGGGGCATGGTACGAGCAGTACTTC
CASSHAGTGAWYEQYF
>.|.|TRBJ1-4|TRBV18
TGTGCCAGCTCCCCTAACAGGGAAGTTAATGAAAAACTGTTTTTT
CASSPNREVNEKLFF
>.|.|TRBJ2-1|TRBV5-4
TGTGCCAGCAGCTTGCAGGGTAGCTCCTACAATGAGCAGTTCTTC
CASSLQGSSYNEQFF
>.|.|TRBJ1-6|TRBV6-1
TGTGCCAGCAGTGAAGTGCGATCACCCCTCCACTTT
CASSEVRSPLHF
>TRBD2|.|TRBJ2-7|TRBV4-1
TGCGCCAGCAGCCAAGATGTAGCGGGGGAGCAGTACTTC
CASSQDVAGEQYF